These 13 T cell receptor beta chains originate from one sample sequenced in a study of blood T cell repertoires in COVID-19. Profiling relied on immunoSEQ multiplex PCR, and the TCRdb table lists in-frame clones only, not all of them. The profile shows around 500,000 clones, approximately 90% of them singletons. The sequenced sample was PBMCs or T cells enriched from blood (not recorded which). These receptors all stem from a woman between 35 and 50 years old who had recovered from COVID-19.

The rearrangement links TRBV3-1 (or the pseudogene TRBV3-2) to TRBJ2-1, with a weak D call TRBD2 (5 bases). Germline V lookup: CDR1 LGHDT, CDR2 YNNKEL (reference sequence). This CDR3 comprises 12 residues. Trimming shortened V by 1 base and J by 10 bases, and 8 bases separated the two germline ends. CDR3 residues: CASSQGGYEQFF. As DNA, the CDR3 is TGTGCCAGCAGCCAAGGAGGGTACGAGCAGTTCTTC.

This clone has just one count. The chain recombines TRBV27 with TRBJ2-7; 7 bases are a match to TRBD1. V trimming: 5 bases; J trimming: 4 bases; junction bases outside the gene matches: 8. Germline V gene lookup returns CDR1 MNHEY and CDR2 SMNVEV (reference sequence). The CDR3 has 14 amino acids. The CDR3 DNA reads as TGTGCCAGCAGTGCACGACAGGGTGGGTACGAGCAGTACTTC. This gives the protein CASSARQGGYEQYF.

Note on this clone: Other DNA sequences in the sample encode the same CDR3. J is TRBJ2-3 and V is TRBV18; D unresolved. V lost 3 bases, J lost 0 bases, and 7 bases lay in between. The CDR3 sequence is 14 residues long. Per germline, CDR1 KGHSH and CDR2 LQKENI. In DNA form, the CDR3 reads TGTGCCAGCTCACCGATCCTAAGCACAGATACGCAGTATTTT. It specifies CASSPILSTDTQYF. Variable domain in full (rest from reference TRBV18 and TRBJ2-3): NAGVMQNPRHLVRRRGQEARLRCSPMKGHSHVYWYRQLPEEGLKFMVYLQKENIIDESGMPKERFSAEFPKEGPSILRIQQVVRGDSAAYFCASSPILSTDTQYFGPGTRLTVL.

The gene calls are TRBV10-3 and TRBJ2-7; maybe TRBD2 (5 bases). The CDR3 contains 13 residues. Trimming removed 2 bases from V and 1 base from J, with 6 bases in between. Looked up from germline, CDR1 is ENHRY and CDR2 is SYGVKD. Here the CDR3 reads CAISERESYEQYF. CDR3 DNA: TGTGCCATCAGTGAGAGGGAGTCCTACGAGCAGTACTTC.

The rearrangement joins TRBV7-2 to TRBJ2-5, with 7 positions matching TRBD2. Trimming at V came to 5 bases and at J to 5 bases, leaving 17 bases not matched to a gene. This CDR3 has 17 amino acids. Germline V gives CDR1 SGHTA, CDR2 FQGNSA. CDR3 amino acids: CASSKSRAGAFRETQYF. The CDR3 DNA sequence: TGTGCCAGCAGCAAGAGCAGGGCGGGAGCGTTCCGGGAGACCCAGTACTTC. The variable domain in full, completed from reference TRBV7-2 and TRBJ2-5, reads GAGVSQSPSNKVTEKGKDVELRCDPISGHTALYWYRQSLGQGLEFLIYFQGNSAPDKSGLPSDRFSAERTGGSVSTLTIQRTQQEDSAVYLCASSKSRAGAFRETQYFGPGTRLLVL.

The rearrangement uses TRBV6-5 and TRBJ2-3; D perhaps matches TRBD1 (6 bases). Looked up from germline, CDR1 is MNHEY and CDR2 is SVGAGI. The CDR3 runs 15 residues. V was cut by 0 bases and J by 5 bases, with 12 bases left in between. Written as DNA, the CDR3 is TGTGCCAGCAGTTACTCTGCTAGGGGGAGAGATACGCAGTATTTT. Translating it yields CASSYSARGRDTQYF.

The V call is TRBV15, the J call TRBJ2-1; 9 bases align to TRBD2. After removal of 4 bases from V and 6 bases from J, the junction contained 7 bases not matched to a gene. CDR3 length: 15 residues. CDR1 is LNHNV, CDR2 YYDKDF, per germline (reference sequence). DNA of the CDR3: TGTGCCACCAGCAAAAGACTAGCGGAGGGCAATGAGCAGTTCTTC. Residues: CATSKRLAEGNEQFF.

The rearrangement links TRBV11-2 to TRBJ2-7, with a weak D call TRBD1 (6 bases). Germline CDR1 SGHAT, CDR2 FQNNGV. The length of the CDR3 is 15 residues. V was cut by 0 bases and J by 5 bases, with 14 bases left in between. As DNA, the CDR3 is TGTGCCAGCAGCTTAGAGGGCAGGGGCATCGACGAGCAGTACTTC. This gives the protein CASSLEGRGIDEQYF.

The chain is built from TRBV7-9 and TRBJ1-2; a possible D gene is TRBD1 (5 bases). V lost 1 base, J lost 4 bases, and 10 bases lay in between. The CDR3 has 14 residues. The germline V gene has CDR1 SEHNR and CDR2 FQNEAQ (reference sequence). The CDR3 nucleotides are TGTGCCAGCAGCTTAGTCAGGGTGGGCTATGGCTACACCTTC. Translating gives CASSLVRVGYGYTF.

The J gene is TRBJ1-2, the V gene TRBV7-9; weak D call: TRBD1 (5 bases). The CDR3 is made up of 16 amino acids. V lost 6 bases to trimming and J lost 0 bases, with 17 bases between them. The V gene's germline CDR1 is SEHNR and CDR2 FQNEAQ (reference sequence). CDR3 sequence: CASSSGKDNPNYGYTF. CDR3 in DNA: TGTGCCAGCAGTTCCGGCAAGGACAATCCTAACTATGGCTACACCTTC.

Regarding this clone: This same CDR3 is encoded by further DNA sequences in the sample. The chain couples TRBV27 to TRBJ1-5; D gene ambiguous. Germline CDR1 reads MNHEY; CDR2 reads SMNVEV (reference sequence). Trimming stripped 3 bases from V and 1 base from J, with 4 bases between. The CDR3 length is 13 residues. CDR3 residues: CASSFLSNQPQHF. In DNA, the CDR3 is TGTGCCAGCAGTTTTTTAAGCAATCAGCCCCAGCATTTT.

V usage is TRBV2 and J usage is TRBJ1-1, with D hard to call. V lost 4 bases, J lost 5 bases, and 8 bases lay in between. CDR1 is SNHLY, CDR2 FYNNEI, per germline. The length of the CDR3 is 12 residues. The CDR3: CASSAEGTEAFF. CDR3 coding DNA: TGTGCCAGCAGTGCCGAGGGAACTGAAGCTTTCTTT.

CDR3 bases: TGTGCCAGCAGCTTGGAGACGAACACTGAAGCTTTCTTT. Protein: CASSLETNTEAFF. V usage is TRBV7-9 and J usage is TRBJ1-1, with no clear D. Germline loops: CDR1 SEHNR, CDR2 FQNEAQ (reference sequence). V lost 3 bases, J lost 1 base, and 6 bases lay in between. CDR3 length equals 13 residues.